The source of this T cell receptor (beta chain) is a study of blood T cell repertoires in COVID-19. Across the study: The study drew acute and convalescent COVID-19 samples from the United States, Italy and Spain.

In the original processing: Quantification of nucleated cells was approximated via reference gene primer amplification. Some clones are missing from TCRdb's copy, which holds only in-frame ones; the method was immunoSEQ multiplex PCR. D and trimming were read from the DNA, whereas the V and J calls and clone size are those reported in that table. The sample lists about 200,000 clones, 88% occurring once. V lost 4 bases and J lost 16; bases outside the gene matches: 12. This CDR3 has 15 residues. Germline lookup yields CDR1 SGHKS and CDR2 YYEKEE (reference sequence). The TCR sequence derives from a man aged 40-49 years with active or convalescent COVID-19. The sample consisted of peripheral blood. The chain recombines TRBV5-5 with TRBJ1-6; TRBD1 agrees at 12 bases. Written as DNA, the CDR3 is TGTGCCAGCAGCCGGGGGACAGGGGGCGCCTTAACTCTCCACTTT. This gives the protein CASSRGTGGALTLHF.